This T cell receptor beta chain was recovered during a study of cytomegalovirus exposure and HLA in healthy donors. Notes on the study in general: The study labeled roughly 160 TCR beta chains cytomegalovirus-associated. The dataset shows that most TCR sequences were rare, while some public TCRs occurred in many donors.

TCRdb keeps only in-frame clones here, not all; method: immunoSEQ multiplex PCR. Of about 170,000 clones in the sample, about 87% were seen once. The CDR3 sequence is 14 residues long. Germline V lookup: CDR1 MNHNY, CDR2 SVGAGI (reference sequence). Trimming at V came to 11 bases and at J to 7 bases, leaving 12 bases not matched to a gene. As to this clone: Its antigen is currently unknown.

The clonotype comes from a woman aged 25 to 39 in good health and CMV-seronegative. Material for sequencing was PBMCs. The genes are TRBV6-6 and TRBJ2-2, with 8 bases lining up with TRBD2. CDR3: CAGTAGVPGGELFF. The CDR3 DNA reads as TGTGCCGGAACAGCGGGGGTCCCCGGCGGGGAGCTGTTTTTT.